The 9 T cell receptor beta chains given below trace back to one sample, sequenced in a study of control samples from healthy donors and cancer patients. Method: immunoSEQ multiplex PCR; TCRdb's copy keeps in-frame clones and lacks some. This table holds around 80,000 clones, more than 70% found once. The sequenced material came from blood. These receptors were collected from a man between 50 and 59 years old in good health.

The rearrangement links TRBV5-1 to TRBJ2-1; maybe TRBD2 (7 bases). V was shortened by 1 base and J by 7 bases, with 15 bases between the two germline ends. This CDR3 is 15 amino acids long. Germline CDR1 is SGHRS and CDR2 is YFSETQ. CDR3 protein: CASSLYGGARNEQFF. As DNA, the CDR3 is TGCGCCAGCAGCTTGTATGGGGGGGCCCGGAATGAGCAGTTCTTC.

The chain carries TRBV20-1 and TRBJ1-1, with D hard to call. The length of the CDR3 is 11 residues. CDR1 and CDR2 (germline): DFQATT, SNEGSKA (reference sequence). V lost 6 bases, J lost 8 bases, and 13 bases lay in between. CDR3 nucleotide sequence: TGCAGTGCCCCCTTGTTAGCAGAAGCTTTCTTT. This encodes CSAPLLAEAFF.

This chain links TRBV12-5 with TRBJ2-7, with TRBD2 matching 7 bases. The CDR3 spans 16 residues. V gave up 1 base and J gave up 2 bases; unmatched junction bases: 8. In germline, CDR1 is LGHNT, CDR2 FRNRAP. The CDR3 DNA sequence: TGTGCTAGTGGTTTGGCATCCGGGACTAACCCCTACGAGCAGTACTTC. Residues: CASGLASGTNPYEQYF. Filled out from reference TRBV12-5 and TRBJ2-7, the complete variable domain reads DARVTQTPRHKVTEMGQEVTMRCQPILGHNTVFWYRQTMMQGLELLAYFRNRAPLDDSGMPKDRFSAEMPDATLATLKIQPSEPRDSAVYFCASGLASGTNPYEQYFGPGTRLTVT.

This rearrangement joins TRBV27 to TRBJ1-2, with a tentative D call TRBD1 (6 bases). The CDR3 runs to 15 residues. Deletions cut 5 bases from V and 4 bases from J, with 17 bases between. Germline V gene lookup returns CDR1 MNHEY and CDR2 SMNVEV (reference sequence). CDR3 DNA sequence: TGTGCCAGCAGTATCCGGGACACGCAGATCTATGGCTACACCTTC. This encodes CASSIRDTQIYGYTF.

The gene calls are TRBV4-3 and TRBJ1-2; D is possibly TRBD1 (5 bases). The CDR3 runs to 16 residues. Germline assignment: CDR1 LGHNA and CDR2 YSLEER. V shed 0 bases and J shed 3 bases, with 14 bases lying between them. CDR3 loop: CASSQENRGAYYGYTF. The CDR3 DNA is TGCGCCAGCAGCCAAGAGAACCGGGGCGCTTACTATGGCTACACCTTC.

This clone came up once. The chain combines TRBV14 with TRBJ2-4; 7 bases map to TRBD1. The CDR3 is 14 residues long. Germline CDR1 is SGHDN and CDR2 is FVKESK. Trimming at V came to 4 bases and at J to 1 base, leaving 1 base not matched to a gene. CDR3 amino acids: CASSRQGAKNIQYF. In DNA, the CDR3 is TGTGCCAGCAGCCGACAGGGTGCCAAAAACATTCAGTACTTC.

The chain recombines TRBV4-1 with TRBJ2-2; D tentatively reads TRBD1 or TRBD2 (7 bases each). Germline V gene data show CDR1 as MGHRA and CDR2 as YSYEKL. There are 17 residues in the CDR3. V lost 1 base and J lost 4, with 16 bases in between. Here the CDR3 reads CASSQGGGQRLTGELFF. CDR3 DNA: TGCGCCAGCAGCCAAGGGGGGGGACAGAGGCTCACCGGGGAGCTGTTTTTT.

The rearrangement joins TRBV5-6 to TRBJ2-6; perhaps TRBD1 as D (6 bases). The CDR3 contains 15 residues. The germline CDR1 and CDR2 sequences are SGHDT and YYEEEE. V lost 6 bases to trimming and J lost 4 bases, with 14 bases between them. The CDR3 nucleotides read TGTGCCAGCACCCCAGGGGTCGGAGGGGCCAACGTCCTGACTTTC. Protein product: CASTPGVGGANVLTF.

In this sample, this clone turned up a few times. The V gene is TRBV3-1 (or the pseudogene TRBV3-2), the J gene TRBJ2-5, with TRBD2 matching 7 bases. Germline V gene lookup returns CDR1 LGHDT and CDR2 YNNKEL (reference sequence). This CDR3 spans 15 amino acids. With 1 base clipped from V and 2 bases from J, the junction kept 4 bases outside the gene matches. CDR3 nucleotide sequence: TGTGCCAGCAGCCAAGGCGGGGGAGAACAAGAGACCCAGTACTTC. Amino acid sequence: CASSQGGGEQETQYF.